Listed below are T cell receptor beta chains from one sample, sequenced in a study of technical replicates of blood from a handful of donors. Sequencing used immunoSEQ multiplex PCR; TCRdb keeps in-frame clones, though not all of them. The sample consists of roughly 80,000 clones, approximately 91% of them appearing once. Sequencing was performed on T cells isolated from PBMCs. These receptors came from a human donor in good health. Each CDR3 is given without its conserved first and last residue.

cdr3_aa j_call v_call
ASSRVEKLF TRBJ1-4 TRBV7-9
ASSLGTRGMVEKLF TRBJ1-4 TRBV7-9
ASGLGQLAGPYNEQF TRBJ2-1 TRBV12-5
ASRLTSGINEQF TRBJ2-1 TRBV6-5
ASSLGTGGIRELF TRBJ2-2 TRBV5-8
AAQERGTDTQY TRBJ2-3 TRBV30
ASSSGQGYNEQF TRBJ2-1 TRBV28
ASSGRLAGAPDTQY TRBJ2-3 TRBV9
ASTATSGSSRELF TRBJ2-2 TRBV7-3
ASSYPGQPQH TRBJ1-5 TRBV6-5
ASSVGQGASYT TRBJ1-2 TRBV9
ASSFQAYEKLF TRBJ1-4 TRBV27
ASSPPPFGSSYEQY TRBJ2-7 TRBV5-4
ASSLLRELNEQF TRBJ2-1 TRBV5-8
ASSPLAGNNEQF TRBJ2-1 TRBV18
ASRGLAEYNEQF TRBJ2-1 TRBV10-2
ASSLAGKAEAF TRBJ1-1 TRBV5-4
ASTVQGYNYGYT TRBJ1-2 TRBV28
ASSQQVSGNTIY TRBJ1-3 TRBV7-9
ASSRLAGLSYNEQF TRBJ2-1 TRBV2
ASSRTGTQETQY TRBJ2-5 TRBV6-1
ASSLKREDTDTQY TRBJ2-3 TRBV5-4
AWSEDSYNEQF TRBJ2-1 TRBV30
ASLYGYT TRBJ1-2 TRBV27
ASSARTGHEKLF TRBJ1-4 TRBV5-4
AWRRDRVTSYEQY TRBJ2-7 TRBV30
ASSGGTTRDEKLF TRBJ1-4 TRBV9
ASSLVVSGTGAFYEQY TRBJ2-7 TRBV7-8
ASSEDRGEAGELF TRBJ2-2 TRBV6-1
ASSLSRDSEQY TRBJ2-7 TRBV27
ASSSRGTGPWDTQY TRBJ2-3 TRBV5-6
ASSQGQVVVGPQH TRBJ1-5 TRBV4-1
ASSSGGEETQY TRBJ2-5 TRBV5-1
ASSQSKRIGRRVYTEAF TRBJ1-1 TRBV23-1
ASSLGYGGYEQY . TRBV5-1
ASSLVLGHTNEKLF TRBJ1-4 TRBV11-3
ASSPRRDYGYT TRBJ1-2 TRBV5-1
ASSQEASGSSYEQY TRBJ2-7 TRBV4-1
ASSGLYGVETQY TRBJ2-5 TRBV7-9
ASSELWTGLYGYT TRBJ1-2 TRBV6-1
ASSSGTQQETQY TRBJ2-5 TRBV19
ASSSVDTQY TRBJ2-3 TRBV27
ASSSTGGTTEAF TRBJ1-1 TRBV27
ASSSGGTGYEKLF TRBJ1-4 TRBV5-4
ASSLTPLRNEQF TRBJ2-1 TRBV28
ASSSSPGGGTDTQY TRBJ2-3 TRBV7-9
ASSLARIDTYGYT TRBJ1-2 TRBV7-2
ASSTEGALSNQPQH TRBJ1-5 TRBV19